This is a list of T cell receptor beta chains from one sample in a study of T cell responses to AZD1222 COVID-19 vaccine. The method was immunoSEQ multiplex PCR; TCRdb's version includes in-frame clones alone and lacks a portion of them. Of tens of thousands of clones detected, roughly 85% appear once; the ten largest clones hold about an eighth. The source was peripheral blood, collected 28 days after the second AZD1222 dose. The source of these receptors is an adult who received the AZD1222 COVID-19 vaccine. CDR3s include the opening cysteine and the closing phenylalanine or tryptophan. Size tells how often a clone was seen (once, few, many) or the class of an expanded clone, and some rows leave it out.

-	TRBV7-9	CASSLEQTPGNTIYF
-	TRBV6-1	CASSEGTGKSYGYTF
-	TRBV7-9	CASSAGTGGSSYNSPLHF
few	TRBV9	CASSVGKQIAHTGELFF
-	TRBV2	CATFGTLPTYSGNTIYF
-	TRBV18	CASSPPQGGGREAFF
-	TRBV4-2	CASSQVGGAAKNIQYF
-	TRBV10-3	CAISVSGDPSEQYF
-	TRBV5-1	CASSLQGSGNTEAFF
-	TRBV6-2/TRBV6-3	CASSYSSWAAANYGYTF
-	TRBV5-1	CASSEGASDGENQPQHF
few	TRBV7-2	CASSLGGTGNSPLHF
once	TRBV4-1	CASSQATANYGYTF
-	TRBV7-9	CASSEALRAGTGTTGELFF
few	TRBV7-8	CASSLDTGLYTEAFF
-	TRBV7-8	CASSLLSRTPNEKLFF
-	TRBV11-2	CASRREDRGGTEAFF
-	TRBV19	CASTPLGGFNYGYTF
-	TRBV2	CASSVGSSGYTF
-	TRBV4-2	CASSQEPGGIQPQHF
-	TRBV6-5	CASTITNTEAFF
-	TRBV7-2	CASSSLPSYEQYF
-	TRBV23-1	CASSQSVRQGGFGRNQPQHF
-	TRBV10-2	CASRARWGQGNSPLHF
-	TRBV12-3/TRBV12-4	CASSLGQNTEAFF
-	TRBV10-3	CASGKLFF
-	TRBV4-1	CASSPLGPLYEQYF
-	TRBV19	CASSTAPPYEQYF
-	TRBV21-1	CASRRSGAILNQPQHF
-	TRBV11-3	CACSLKVLAGGSRSYNEQFF
-	TRBV14	CASSPRGTGELFF
-	TRBV18	CASSPYRDTEAFF
-	TRBV12-3/TRBV12-4	CASGLALNEQFF
few	TRBV12-3/TRBV12-4	CASSRAGGGGYTF
once	TRBV28	CASTAPGGSTEAFF
-	TRBV9	CASSPQPTSGSAGELFF
-	TRBV19	CASSIVDYATDTQYF
-	TRBV5-1	CASSPGASGGGEQFF
-	TRBV2	CASSRQGGADTQYF
-	TRBV3-1/TRBV3-2	CASSQGGARGYTF
once	TRBV4-1	CASSQDHREGYGYTF
-	TRBV12-5	CASGYQTGTNQPQHF